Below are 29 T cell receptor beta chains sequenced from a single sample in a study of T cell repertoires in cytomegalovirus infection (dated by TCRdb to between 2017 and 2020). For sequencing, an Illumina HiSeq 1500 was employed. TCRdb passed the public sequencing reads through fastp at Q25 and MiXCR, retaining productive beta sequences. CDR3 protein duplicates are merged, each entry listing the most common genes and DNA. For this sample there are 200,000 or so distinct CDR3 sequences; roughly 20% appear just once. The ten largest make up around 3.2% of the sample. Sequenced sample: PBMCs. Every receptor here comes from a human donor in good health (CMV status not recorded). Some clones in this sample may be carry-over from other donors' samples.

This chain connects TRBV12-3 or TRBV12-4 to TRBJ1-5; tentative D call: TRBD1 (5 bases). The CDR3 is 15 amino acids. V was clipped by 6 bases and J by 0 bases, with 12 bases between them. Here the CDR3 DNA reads TGTGCCAGCAGCCCCGAAGGGGCTAGCAATCAGCCCCAGCATTTT. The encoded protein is CASSPEGASNQPQHF.

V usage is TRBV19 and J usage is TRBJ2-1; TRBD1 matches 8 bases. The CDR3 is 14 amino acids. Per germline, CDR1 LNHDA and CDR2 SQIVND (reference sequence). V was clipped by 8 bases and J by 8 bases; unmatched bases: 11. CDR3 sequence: CASGGTGMFHEQFF. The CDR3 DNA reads TGTGCCAGTGGCGGGACAGGTATGTTCCATGAGCAGTTCTTC.

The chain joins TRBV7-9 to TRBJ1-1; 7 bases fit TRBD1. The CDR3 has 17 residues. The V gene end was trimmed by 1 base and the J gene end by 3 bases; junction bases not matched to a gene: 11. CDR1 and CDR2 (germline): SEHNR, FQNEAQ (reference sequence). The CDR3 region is CASSLGEGAVRDTEAFF. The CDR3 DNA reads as TGTGCCAGCAGCTTAGGAGAGGGGGCGGTGAGAGACACTGAAGCTTTCTTT. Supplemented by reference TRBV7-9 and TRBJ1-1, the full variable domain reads DTGVSQNPRHKITKRGQNVTFRCDPISEHNRLYWYRQTLGQGPEFLTYFQNEAQLEKSRLLSDRFSAERPKGSFSTLEIQRTEQGDSAMYLCASSLGEGAVRDTEAFFGQGTRLTVV.

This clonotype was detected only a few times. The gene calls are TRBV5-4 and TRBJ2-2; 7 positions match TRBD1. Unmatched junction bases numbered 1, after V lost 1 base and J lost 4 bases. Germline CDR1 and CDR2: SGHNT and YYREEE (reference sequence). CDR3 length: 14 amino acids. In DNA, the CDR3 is TGTGCCAGCAGCTTGAGGGGGCTCACCGGGGAGCTGTTTTTT. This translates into CASSLRGLTGELFF.

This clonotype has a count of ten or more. The chain's CDR3 is CASSPYLVLAGGDTQYF. CDR3 nucleotide sequence: TGTGCCAGCAGCCCTTACTTAGTTCTAGCGGGAGGAGATACGCAGTATTTT. The rearrangement links TRBV7-2 to TRBJ2-3; 11 bases agree with TRBD2. Trimming removed 5 bases from V and 5 bases from J; junction bases left unmatched: 12. The CDR3 consists of 17 residues. Looked up from germline, CDR1 is SGHTA and CDR2 is FQGNSA.

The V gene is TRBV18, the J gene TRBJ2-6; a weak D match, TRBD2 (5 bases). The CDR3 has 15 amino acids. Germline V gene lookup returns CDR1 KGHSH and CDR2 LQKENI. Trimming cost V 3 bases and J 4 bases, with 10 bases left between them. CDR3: CASSPEVSGANVLTF. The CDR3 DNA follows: TGTGCCAGCTCACCGGAGGTTTCCGGGGCCAACGTCCTGACTTTC.

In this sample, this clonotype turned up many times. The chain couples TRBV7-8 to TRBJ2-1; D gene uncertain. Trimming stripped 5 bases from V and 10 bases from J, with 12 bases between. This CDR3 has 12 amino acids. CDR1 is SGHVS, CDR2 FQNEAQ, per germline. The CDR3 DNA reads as TGTGCCAGCAGCCCCGAGGCCGGGGAGCAGTTCTTC. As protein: CASSPEAGEQFF.

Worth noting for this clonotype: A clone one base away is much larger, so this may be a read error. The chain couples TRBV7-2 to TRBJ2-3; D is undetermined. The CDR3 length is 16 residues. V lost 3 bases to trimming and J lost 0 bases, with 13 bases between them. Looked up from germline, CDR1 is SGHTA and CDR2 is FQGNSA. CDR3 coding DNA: TGTGCCAGCAGCTTTACCGGGTCAGGTAGCACAGATACGCAGTATTTT. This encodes CASSFTGSGSTDTQYF.

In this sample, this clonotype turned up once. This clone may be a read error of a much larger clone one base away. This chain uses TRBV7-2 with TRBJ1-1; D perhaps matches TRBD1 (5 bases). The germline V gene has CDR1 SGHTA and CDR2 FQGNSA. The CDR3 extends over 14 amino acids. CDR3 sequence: CASGLAGRQGVGFF. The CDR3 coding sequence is TGTGCCAGCGGCTTAGCGGGGCGGCAGGGCGTAGGTTTCTTT.

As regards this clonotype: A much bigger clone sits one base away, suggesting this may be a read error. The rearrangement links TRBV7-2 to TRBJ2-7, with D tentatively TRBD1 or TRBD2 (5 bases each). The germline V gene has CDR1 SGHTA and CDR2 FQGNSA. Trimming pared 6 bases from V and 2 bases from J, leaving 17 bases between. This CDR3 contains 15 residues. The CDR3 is CASRREGTAPYEQYF. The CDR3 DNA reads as TGTGCCAGCAGACGCGAGGGGACGGCACCCTACGAGCAGTACTTC.

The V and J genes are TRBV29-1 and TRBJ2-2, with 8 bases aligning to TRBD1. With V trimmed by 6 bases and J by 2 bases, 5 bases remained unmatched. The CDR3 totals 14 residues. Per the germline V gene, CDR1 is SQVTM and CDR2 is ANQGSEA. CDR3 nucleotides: TGCAGCGTAGGACAGGGATCTAACACCGGGGAGCTGTTTTTT. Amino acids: CSVGQGSNTGELFF.

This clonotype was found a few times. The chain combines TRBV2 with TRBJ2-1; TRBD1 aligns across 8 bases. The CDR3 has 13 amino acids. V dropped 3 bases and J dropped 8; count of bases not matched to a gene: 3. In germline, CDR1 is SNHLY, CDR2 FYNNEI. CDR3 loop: CASSDRGPDEQFF. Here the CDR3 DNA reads TGTGCCAGCAGTGACAGGGGGCCTGATGAGCAGTTCTTC.

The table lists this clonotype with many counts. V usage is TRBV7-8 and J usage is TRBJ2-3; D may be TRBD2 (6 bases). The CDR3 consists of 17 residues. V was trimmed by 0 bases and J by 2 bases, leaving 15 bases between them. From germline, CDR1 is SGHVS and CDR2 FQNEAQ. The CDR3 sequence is CASSLARGGLYTDTQYF. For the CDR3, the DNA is TGTGCCAGCAGCTTAGCGCGGGGCGGATTGTACACAGATACGCAGTATTTT. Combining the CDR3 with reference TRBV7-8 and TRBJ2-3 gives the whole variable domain GAGVSQSPRYKVAKRGQDVALRCDPISGHVSLFWYQQALGQGPEFLTYFQNEAQLDKSGLPSDRFFAERPEGSVSTLKIQRTQQEDSAVYLCASSLARGGLYTDTQYFGPGTRLTVL.

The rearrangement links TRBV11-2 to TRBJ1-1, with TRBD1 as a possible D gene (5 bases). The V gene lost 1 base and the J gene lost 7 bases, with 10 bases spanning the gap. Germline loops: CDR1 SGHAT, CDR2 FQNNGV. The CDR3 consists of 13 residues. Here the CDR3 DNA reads TGTGCCAGCAGCTTAGGCGGGGCAGTTGAAGCTTTCTTT. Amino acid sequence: CASSLGGAVEAFF.

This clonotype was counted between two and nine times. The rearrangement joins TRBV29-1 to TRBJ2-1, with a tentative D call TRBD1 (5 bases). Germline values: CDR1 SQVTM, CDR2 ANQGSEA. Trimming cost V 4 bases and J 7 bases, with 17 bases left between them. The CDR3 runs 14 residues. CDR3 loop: CSVGGHPRKNEQFF. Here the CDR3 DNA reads TGCAGCGTTGGCGGACACCCCCGCAAGAATGAGCAGTTCTTC.

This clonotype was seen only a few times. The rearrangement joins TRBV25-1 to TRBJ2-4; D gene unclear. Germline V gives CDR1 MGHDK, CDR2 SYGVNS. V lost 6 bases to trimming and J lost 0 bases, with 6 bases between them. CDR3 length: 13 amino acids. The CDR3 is CASSALAKNIQYF. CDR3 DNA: TGTGCCAGCAGCGCTCTAGCCAAAAACATTCAGTACTTC.

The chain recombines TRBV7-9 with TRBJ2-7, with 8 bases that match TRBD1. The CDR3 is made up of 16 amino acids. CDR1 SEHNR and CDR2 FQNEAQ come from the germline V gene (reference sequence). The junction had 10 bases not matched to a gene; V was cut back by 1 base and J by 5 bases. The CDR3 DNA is TGTGCCAGCAGCTTAGAACCCGGACAGGGACCAAACGAGCAGTACTTC. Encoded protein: CASSLEPGQGPNEQYF.

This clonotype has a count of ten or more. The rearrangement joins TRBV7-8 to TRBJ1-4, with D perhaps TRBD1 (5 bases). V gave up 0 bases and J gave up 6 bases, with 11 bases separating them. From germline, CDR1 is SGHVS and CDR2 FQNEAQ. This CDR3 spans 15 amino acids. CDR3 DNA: TGTGCCAGCAGCTTAGCGGGGGGAAATGATGAAAAACTGTTTTTT. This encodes CASSLAGGNDEKLFF. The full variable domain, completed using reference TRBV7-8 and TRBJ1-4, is GAGVSQSPRYKVAKRGQDVALRCDPISGHVSLFWYQQALGQGPEFLTYFQNEAQLDKSGLPSDRFFAERPEGSVSTLKIQRTQQEDSAVYLCASSLAGGNDEKLFFGSGTQLSVL.

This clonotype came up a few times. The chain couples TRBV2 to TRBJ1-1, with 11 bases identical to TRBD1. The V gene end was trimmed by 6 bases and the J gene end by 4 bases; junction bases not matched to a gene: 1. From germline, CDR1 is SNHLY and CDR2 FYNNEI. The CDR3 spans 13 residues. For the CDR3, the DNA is TGTGCCAGCAGGGACAGGGGGCTCACTGAAGCTTTCTTT. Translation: CASRDRGLTEAFF.

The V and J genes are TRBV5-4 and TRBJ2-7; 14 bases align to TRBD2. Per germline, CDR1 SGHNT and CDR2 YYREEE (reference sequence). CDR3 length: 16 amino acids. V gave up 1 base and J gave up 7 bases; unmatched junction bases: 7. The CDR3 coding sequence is TGTGCCAGCAGCTTGCCGGGACTAGCGGGGGCCGGGGAGCAGTACTTC. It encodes CASSLPGLAGAGEQYF.

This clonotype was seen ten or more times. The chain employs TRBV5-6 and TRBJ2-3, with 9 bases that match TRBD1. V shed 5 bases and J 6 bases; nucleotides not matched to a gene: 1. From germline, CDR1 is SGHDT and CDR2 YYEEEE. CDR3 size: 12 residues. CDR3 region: CASRDRGDTQYF. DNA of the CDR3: TGTGCCAGCAGGGACAGGGGCGATACGCAGTATTTT.

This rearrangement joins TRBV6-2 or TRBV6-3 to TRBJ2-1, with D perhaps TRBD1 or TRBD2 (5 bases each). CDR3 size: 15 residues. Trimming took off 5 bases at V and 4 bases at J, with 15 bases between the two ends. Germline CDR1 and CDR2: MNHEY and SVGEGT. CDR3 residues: CASSVGTPQYNEQFF. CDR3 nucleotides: TGTGCCAGCAGTGTCGGGACGCCTCAATACAATGAGCAGTTCTTC.

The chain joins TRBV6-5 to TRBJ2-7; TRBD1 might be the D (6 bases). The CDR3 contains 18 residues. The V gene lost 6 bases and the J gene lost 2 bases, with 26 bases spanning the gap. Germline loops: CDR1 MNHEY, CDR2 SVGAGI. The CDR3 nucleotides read TGTGCCAGCAGGCAAGGGGGTCTCCGGTCGCTCTATCCCTACGAGCAGTACTTC. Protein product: CASRQGGLRSLYPYEQYF.

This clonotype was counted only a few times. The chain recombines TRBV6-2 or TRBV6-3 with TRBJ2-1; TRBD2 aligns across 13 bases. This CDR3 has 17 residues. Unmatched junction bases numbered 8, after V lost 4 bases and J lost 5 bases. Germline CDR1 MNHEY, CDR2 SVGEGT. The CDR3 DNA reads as TGTGCCAGCAGTTCCACCCCCGGGACTAGCGGGAACAATGAGCAGTTCTTC. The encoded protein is CASSSTPGTSGNNEQFF.

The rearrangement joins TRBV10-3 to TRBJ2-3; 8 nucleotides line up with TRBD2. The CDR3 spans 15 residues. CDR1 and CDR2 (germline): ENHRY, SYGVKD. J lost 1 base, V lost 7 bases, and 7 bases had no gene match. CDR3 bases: TGTGCCATCATGTCGGGTAGCGGGGGCACAGATACGCAGTATTTT. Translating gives CAIMSGSGGTDTQYF.

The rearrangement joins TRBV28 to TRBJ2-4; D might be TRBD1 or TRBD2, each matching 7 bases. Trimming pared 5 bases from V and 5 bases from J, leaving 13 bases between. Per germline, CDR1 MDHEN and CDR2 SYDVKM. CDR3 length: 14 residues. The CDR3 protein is CASSRGDSQNIQYF. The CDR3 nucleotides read TGTGCCAGCAGTCGGGGGGACAGTCAAAACATTCAGTACTTC.

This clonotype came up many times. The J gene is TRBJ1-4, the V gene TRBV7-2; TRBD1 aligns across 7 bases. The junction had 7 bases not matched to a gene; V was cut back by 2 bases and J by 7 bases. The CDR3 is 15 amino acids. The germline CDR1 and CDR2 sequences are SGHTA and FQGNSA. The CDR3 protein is CASSLQGGAGEKLFF. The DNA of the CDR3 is TGTGCCAGCAGCTTACAAGGGGGCGCCGGTGAAAAACTGTTTTTT.

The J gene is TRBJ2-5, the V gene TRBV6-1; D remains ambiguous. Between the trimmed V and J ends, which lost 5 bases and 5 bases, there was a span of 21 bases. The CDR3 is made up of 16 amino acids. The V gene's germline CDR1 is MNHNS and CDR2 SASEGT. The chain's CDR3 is CASSFRPGPNLETQYF. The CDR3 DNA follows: TGTGCCAGCAGTTTCAGGCCGGGCCCAAACCTGGAGACCCAGTACTTC.

The CDR3, as DNA: TGTGCCAGTAGTATTTCCTACGACAACAATGAGCAGTTCTTC. The encoded protein is CASSISYDNNEQFF. The rearrangement links TRBV19 to TRBJ2-1, with no clear D. This CDR3 contains 14 residues. The germline CDR1 and CDR2 sequences are LNHDA and SQIVND (reference sequence). Between the trimmed V and J ends, which lost 3 bases and 5 bases, there was a span of 11 bases. The complete variable domain, with remaining parts taken from reference TRBV19 and TRBJ2-1, reads DGGITQSPKYLFRKEGQNVTLSCEQNLNHDAMYWYRQDPGQGLRLIYYSQIVNDFQKGDIAEGYSVSREKKESFPLTVTSAQKNPTAFYLCASSISYDNNEQFFGPGTRLTVL.